This TCR beta chain was identified during a study of T cells in women clearing cervical HPV infection. Overall study: Control women cleared a single incident HPV16 infection within 12 months. Case blood drawn at lesion detection; control blood after infection cleared.

TCRdb's copy holds only in-frame clones and misses some; the assay was immunoSEQ multiplex PCR. In all, the sample yields 20,000 to 25,000 clones. The CDR3 spans 11 residues. Deletions cut 10 bases from V and 6 bases from J, with 12 bases between. Looked up from germline, CDR1 is SGHDN and CDR2 is FVKESK. Points on this clone: The read stops 3 residues short of the end of the CDR3; the missing end is completed from the germline J gene.

V and J are TRBV14 and TRBJ1-1, with D tentatively TRBD1 (5 bases). This receptor was obtained from a woman between 18 and 75 years old with a cervical HPV16 infection that either progressed to CIN3+ or cleared (not recorded which). The sequenced sample was blood buffy coat. The covered CDR3 bases are TGTGCCATGGGGGGGATGGCTGAA. Translated: CAMGGMAE. The whole CDR3 protein is CAMGGMAEAFF.